The source of this T cell receptor beta chain is a study of blood T cell repertoires in COVID-19. Study-level information: Italy, Spain and the United States were the sources of the convalescent and acute COVID-19 samples. PBMCs, B-cell-depleted T cells, or T cells were the source of the cDNA or gDNA that made up the material.

Source study methods: Reference gene primer amplification gave estimated nucleated cell counts. The protocol was immunoSEQ multiplex PCR, while the TCRdb copy is restricted to in-frame clones and leaves out a portion. That table supplies the V and J calls and clone size; D and trimming were determined from the DNA. This table has about 120,000 clones, about 74% appearing once. The germline CDR1 and CDR2 sequences are SGHRS and YFSETQ. The CDR3 length is 16 residues. Trimming cost V 5 bases and J 5 bases, with 19 bases left between them. The sequence came from a man between 65 and 85 years old with acute or convalescent COVID-19. The chain has TRBV5-1 and TRBJ1-4; a weak D match, TRBD1 (6 bases). Sequenced material: peripheral blood. CDR3 loop: CASRDGRGGSNEKLFF. The CDR3 DNA reads TGCGCCAGCAGAGATGGACGGGGGGGCTCAAATGAAAAACTGTTTTTT. Supplemented by reference TRBV5-1 and TRBJ1-4, the full variable domain reads KAGVTQTPRYLIKTRGQQVTLSCSPISGHRSVSWYQQTPGQGLQFLFEYFSETQRNKGNFPGRFSGRQFSNSRSEMNVSTLELGDSALYLCASRDGRGGSNEKLFFGSGTQLSVL.